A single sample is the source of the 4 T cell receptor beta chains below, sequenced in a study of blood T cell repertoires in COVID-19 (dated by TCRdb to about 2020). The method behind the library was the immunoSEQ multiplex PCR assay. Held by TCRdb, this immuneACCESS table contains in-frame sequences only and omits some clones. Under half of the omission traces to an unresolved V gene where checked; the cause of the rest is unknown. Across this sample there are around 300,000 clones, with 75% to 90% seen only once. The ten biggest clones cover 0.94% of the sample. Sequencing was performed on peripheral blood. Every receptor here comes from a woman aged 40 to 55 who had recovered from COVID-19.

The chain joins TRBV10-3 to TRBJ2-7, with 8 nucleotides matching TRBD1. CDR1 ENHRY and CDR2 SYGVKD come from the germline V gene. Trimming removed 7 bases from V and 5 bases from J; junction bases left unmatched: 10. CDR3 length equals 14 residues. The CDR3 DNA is TGTGCCATCAATAACCAGGGGGCCTTCGACGAGCAGTACTTC. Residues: CAINNQGAFDEQYF.

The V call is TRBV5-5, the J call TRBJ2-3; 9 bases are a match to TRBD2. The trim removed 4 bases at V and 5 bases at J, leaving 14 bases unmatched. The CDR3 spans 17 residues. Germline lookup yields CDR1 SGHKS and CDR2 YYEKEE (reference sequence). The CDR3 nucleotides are TGTGCCAGCAGCCTCTGGGGCGGGAGGGCCATGGTAGATACGCAGTATTTT. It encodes CASSLWGGRAMVDTQYF. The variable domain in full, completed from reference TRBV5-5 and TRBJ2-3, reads DAGVTQSPTHLIKTRGQQVTLRCSPISGHKSVSWYQQVLGQGPQFIFQYYEKEERGRGNFPDRFSARQFPNYSSELNVNALLLGDSALYLCASSLWGGRAMVDTQYFGPGTRLTVL.

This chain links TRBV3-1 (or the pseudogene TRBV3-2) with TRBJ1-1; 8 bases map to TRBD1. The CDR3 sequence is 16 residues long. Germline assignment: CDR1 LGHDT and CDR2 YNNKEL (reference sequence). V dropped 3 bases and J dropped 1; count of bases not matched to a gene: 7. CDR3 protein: CASSHRGLKGNTEAFF. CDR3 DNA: TGTGCCAGCAGCCACAGGGGGCTTAAGGGGAACACTGAAGCTTTCTTT.

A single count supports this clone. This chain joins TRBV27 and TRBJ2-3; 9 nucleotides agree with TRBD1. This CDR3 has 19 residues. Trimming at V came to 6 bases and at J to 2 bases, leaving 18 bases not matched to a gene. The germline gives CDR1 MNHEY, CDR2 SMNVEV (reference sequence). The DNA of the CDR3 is TGTGCCAGCAGCACCATATGGAGACAGGGACAGGGCCTCACAGATACGCAGTATTTT. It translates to CASSTIWRQGQGLTDTQYF.